The clone carrying this T cell receptor beta chain was observed many times. What it binds is not known. Researchers took RNA transcripts and amplified the TCR beta CDR3 regions from them. The HTBI primer set was used in a first-round RT-PCR of the TCR CDR3. MiXCR, applied by TCRdb to the multiplex PCR reads, yields one record per CDR3 protein. In the table there are roughly 250,000 distinct CDR3 sequences, about 20% of which are singletons. The data are from a study of T cells in Graves' hyperthyroidism and ophthalmopathy. Study observations and caveats: Stable hyperthyroidism was separated from ophthalmopathy by a model based on 13 V-J features.

Per germline, CDR1 DFQATT and CDR2 SNEGSKA (reference sequence). This CDR3 is 16 amino acids long. V lost 2 bases, J lost 0 bases, and 14 bases lay in between. The origin of this receptor is a man younger than 45 with Graves' ophthalmopathy. Sequencing was performed on blood. The chain joins TRBV20-1 to TRBJ2-1; D remains unclear. The CDR3 sequence is CSARPNSAFSYNEQFF. In DNA form, the CDR3 reads TGCAGTGCTAGACCTAATTCGGCCTTCTCCTACAATGAGCAGTTCTTC.